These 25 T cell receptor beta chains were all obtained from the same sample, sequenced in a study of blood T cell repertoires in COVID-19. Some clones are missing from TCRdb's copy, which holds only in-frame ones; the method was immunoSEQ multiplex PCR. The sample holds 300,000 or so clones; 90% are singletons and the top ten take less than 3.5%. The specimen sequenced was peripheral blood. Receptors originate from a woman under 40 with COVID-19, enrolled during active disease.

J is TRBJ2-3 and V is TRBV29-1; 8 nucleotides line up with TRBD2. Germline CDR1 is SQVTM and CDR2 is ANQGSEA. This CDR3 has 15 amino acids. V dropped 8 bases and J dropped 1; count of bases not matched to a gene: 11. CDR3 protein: CSLRLGRAGTDTQYF. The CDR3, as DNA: TGCAGCCTCCGGCTCGGGAGGGCCGGCACAGATACGCAGTATTTT.

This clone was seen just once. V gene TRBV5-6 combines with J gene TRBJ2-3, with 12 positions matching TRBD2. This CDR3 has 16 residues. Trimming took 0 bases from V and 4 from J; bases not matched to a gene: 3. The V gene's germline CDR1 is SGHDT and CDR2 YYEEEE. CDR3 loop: CASSLALAGGPDTQYF. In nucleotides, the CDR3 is TGTGCCAGCAGCTTGGCGCTAGCGGGAGGGCCAGATACGCAGTATTTT.

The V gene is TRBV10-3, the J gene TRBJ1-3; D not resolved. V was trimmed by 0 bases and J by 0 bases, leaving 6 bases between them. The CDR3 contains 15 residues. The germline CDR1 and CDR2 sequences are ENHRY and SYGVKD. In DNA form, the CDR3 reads TGTGCCATCAGTGAGTCAGCCTTCTCTGGAAACACCATATATTTT. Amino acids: CAISESAFSGNTIYF.

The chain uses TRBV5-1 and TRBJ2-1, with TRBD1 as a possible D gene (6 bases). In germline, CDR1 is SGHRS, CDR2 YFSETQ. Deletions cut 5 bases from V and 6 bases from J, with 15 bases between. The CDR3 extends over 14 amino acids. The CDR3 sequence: CASRQGSFSNEQFF. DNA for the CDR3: TGCGCCAGCAGACAGGGATCTTTCTCCAATGAGCAGTTCTTC.

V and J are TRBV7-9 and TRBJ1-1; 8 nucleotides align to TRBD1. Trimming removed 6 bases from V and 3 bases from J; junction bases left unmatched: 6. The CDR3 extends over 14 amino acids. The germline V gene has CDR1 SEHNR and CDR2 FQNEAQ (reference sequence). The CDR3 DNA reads TGTGCCAGCAGGCATCAGACAGGGGACACTGAAGCTTTCTTT. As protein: CASRHQTGDTEAFF.

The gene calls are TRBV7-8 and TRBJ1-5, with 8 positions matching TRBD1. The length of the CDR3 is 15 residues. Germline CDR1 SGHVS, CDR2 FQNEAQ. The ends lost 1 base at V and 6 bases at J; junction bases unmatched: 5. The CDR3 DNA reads TGTGCCAGCAGCTTAGAAGGACAGGGCAGTCAGCCCCAGCATTTT. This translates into CASSLEGQGSQPQHF.

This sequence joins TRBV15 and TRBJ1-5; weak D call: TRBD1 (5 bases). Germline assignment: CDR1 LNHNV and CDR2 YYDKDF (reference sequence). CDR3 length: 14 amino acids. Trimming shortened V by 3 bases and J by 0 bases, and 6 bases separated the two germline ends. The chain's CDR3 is CATSRDISNQPQHF. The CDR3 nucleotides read TGTGCCACCAGCAGGGACATTAGCAATCAGCCCCAGCATTTT.

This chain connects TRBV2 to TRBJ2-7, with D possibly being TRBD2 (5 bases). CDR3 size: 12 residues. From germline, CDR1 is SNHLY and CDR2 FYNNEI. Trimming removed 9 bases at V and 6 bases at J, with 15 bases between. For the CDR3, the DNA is TGTGCCAGTCGGACCCTTAGCGCCGAGCAGTACTTC. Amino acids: CASRTLSAEQYF. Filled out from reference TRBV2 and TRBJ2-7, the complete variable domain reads EPEVTQTPSHQVTQMGQEVILRCVPISNHLYFYWYRQILGQKVEFLVSFYNNEISEKSEIFDDQFSVERPDGSNFTLKIRSTKLEDSAMYFCASRTLSAEQYFGPGTRLTVT.

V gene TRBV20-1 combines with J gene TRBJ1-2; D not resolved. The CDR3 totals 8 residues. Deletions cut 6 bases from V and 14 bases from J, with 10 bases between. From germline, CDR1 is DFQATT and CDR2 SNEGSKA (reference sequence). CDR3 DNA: TGCAGTGCCGGACTCGCAACCTTC. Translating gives CSAGLATF.

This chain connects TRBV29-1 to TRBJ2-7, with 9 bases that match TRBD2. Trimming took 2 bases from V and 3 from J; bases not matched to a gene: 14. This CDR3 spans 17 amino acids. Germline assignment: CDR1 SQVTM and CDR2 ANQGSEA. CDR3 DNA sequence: TGCAGCGTTGAAAGTCTAGCGGGACCCTCAGGGTTCTACGAGCAGTACTTC. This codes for CSVESLAGPSGFYEQYF.

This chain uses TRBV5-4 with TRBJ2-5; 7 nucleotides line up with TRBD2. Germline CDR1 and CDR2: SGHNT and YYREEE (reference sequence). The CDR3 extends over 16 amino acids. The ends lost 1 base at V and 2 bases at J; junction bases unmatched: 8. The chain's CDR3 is CASSLSSGKRQETQYF. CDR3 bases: TGTGCCAGCAGCTTGTCGAGCGGGAAGAGACAAGAGACCCAGTACTTC.

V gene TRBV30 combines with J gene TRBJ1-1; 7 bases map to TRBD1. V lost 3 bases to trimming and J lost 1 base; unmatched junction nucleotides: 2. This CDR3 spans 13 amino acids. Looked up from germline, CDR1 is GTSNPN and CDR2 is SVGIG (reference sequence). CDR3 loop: CAWRHRGNTEAFF. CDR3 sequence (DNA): TGTGCCTGGAGACACAGGGGGAACACTGAAGCTTTCTTT.

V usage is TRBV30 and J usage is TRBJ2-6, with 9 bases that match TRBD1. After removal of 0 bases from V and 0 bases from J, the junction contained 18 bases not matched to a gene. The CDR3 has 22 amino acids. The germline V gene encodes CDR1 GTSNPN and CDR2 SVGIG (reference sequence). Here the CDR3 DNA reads TGTGCCTGGAGTGTATCTCGGTTTTCCTTGACAGGGGGGGTCTCTGGGGCCAACGTCCTGACTTTC. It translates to CAWSVSRFSLTGGVSGANVLTF. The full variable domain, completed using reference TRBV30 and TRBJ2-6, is SQTIHQWPATLVQPVGSPLSLECTVEGTSNPNLYWYRQAAGRGLQLLFYSVGIGQISSEVPQNLSASRPQDRQFILSSKKLLLSDSGFYLCAWSVSRFSLTGGVSGANVLTFGAGSRLTVL.

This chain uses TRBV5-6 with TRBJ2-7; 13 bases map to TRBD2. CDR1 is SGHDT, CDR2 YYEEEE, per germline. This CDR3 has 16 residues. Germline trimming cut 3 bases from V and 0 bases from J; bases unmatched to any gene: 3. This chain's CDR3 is CASSWRTSGSSYEQYF. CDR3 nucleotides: TGTGCCAGCAGCTGGAGGACTAGCGGGAGCTCCTACGAGCAGTACTTC.

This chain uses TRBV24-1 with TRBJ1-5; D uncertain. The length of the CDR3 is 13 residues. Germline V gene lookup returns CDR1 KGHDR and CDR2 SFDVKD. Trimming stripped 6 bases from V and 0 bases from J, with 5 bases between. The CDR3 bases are TGTGCCACCAGTCCGGGTAGCAATCAGCCCCAGCATTTT. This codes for CATSPGSNQPQHF.

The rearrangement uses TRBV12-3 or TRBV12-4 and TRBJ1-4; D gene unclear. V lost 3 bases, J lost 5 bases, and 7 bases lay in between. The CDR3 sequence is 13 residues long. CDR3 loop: CASSLSSNEKLFF. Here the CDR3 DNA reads TGTGCCAGCAGTTTGAGCTCAAATGAAAAACTGTTTTTT.

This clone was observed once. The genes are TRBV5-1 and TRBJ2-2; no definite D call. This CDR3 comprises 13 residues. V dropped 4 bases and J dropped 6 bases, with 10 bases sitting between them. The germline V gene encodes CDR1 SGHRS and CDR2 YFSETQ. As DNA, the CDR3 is TGCGCCAGCAGCATGGACGGTCCCGGGGAGCTGTTTTTT. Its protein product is CASSMDGPGELFF.

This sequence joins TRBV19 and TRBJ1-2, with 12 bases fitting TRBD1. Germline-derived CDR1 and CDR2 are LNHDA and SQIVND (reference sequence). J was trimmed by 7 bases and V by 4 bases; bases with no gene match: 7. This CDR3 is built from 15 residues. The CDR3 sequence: CASSTGTGGAGGYTF. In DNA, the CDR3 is TGTGCCAGTAGTACCGGGACAGGGGGCGCAGGTGGCTACACCTTC.

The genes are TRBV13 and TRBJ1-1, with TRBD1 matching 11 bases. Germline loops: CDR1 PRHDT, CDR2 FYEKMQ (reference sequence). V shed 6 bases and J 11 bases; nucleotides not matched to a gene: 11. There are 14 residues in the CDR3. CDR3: CASRGPGQGVGAFF. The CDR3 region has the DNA TGTGCCAGCAGGGGACCGGGACAGGGGGTGGGGGCTTTCTTT.

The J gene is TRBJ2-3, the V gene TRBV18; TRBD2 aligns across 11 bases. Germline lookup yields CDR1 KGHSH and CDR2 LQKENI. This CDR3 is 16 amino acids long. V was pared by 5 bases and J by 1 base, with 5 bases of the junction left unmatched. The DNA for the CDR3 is TGTGCCAGCTCAGTAGCGGGAGGGCTCGGCACAGATACGCAGTATTTT. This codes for CASSVAGGLGTDTQYF.

For the CDR3, the DNA is TGCGCCAGCAGCTTGGCCCGAATGACTAGCGGGAGTGAGGATGAGCAGTTCTTC. This codes for CASSLARMTSGSEDEQFF. The chain uses TRBV5-1 and TRBJ2-1; TRBD2 aligns across 12 bases. The germline CDR1 and CDR2 sequences are SGHRS and YFSETQ. V gave up 0 bases and J gave up 8 bases; unmatched junction bases: 12. This CDR3 has 18 residues.

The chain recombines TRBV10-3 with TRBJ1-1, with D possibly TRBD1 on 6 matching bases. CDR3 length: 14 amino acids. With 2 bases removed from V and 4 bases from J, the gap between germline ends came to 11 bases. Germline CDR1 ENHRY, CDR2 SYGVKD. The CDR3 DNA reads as TGTGCCATCAGTGAGAAGTCAGGGGCCACTGAAGCTTTCTTT. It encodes CAISEKSGATEAFF.

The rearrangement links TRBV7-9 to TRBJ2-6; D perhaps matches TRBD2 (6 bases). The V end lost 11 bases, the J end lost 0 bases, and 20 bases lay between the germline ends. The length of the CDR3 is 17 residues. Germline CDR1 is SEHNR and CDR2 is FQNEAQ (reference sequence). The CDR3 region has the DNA TGTGCCGCGGGGTTGGGGTCGTCAACCTCTGGGGCCAACGTCCTGACTTTC. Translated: CAAGLGSSTSGANVLTF.

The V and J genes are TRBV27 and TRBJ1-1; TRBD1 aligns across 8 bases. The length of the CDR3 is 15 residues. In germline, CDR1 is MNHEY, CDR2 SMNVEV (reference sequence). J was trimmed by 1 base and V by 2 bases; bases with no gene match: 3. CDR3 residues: CASSLGQGENTEAFF. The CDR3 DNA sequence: TGTGCCAGCAGTTTAGGACAGGGCGAGAACACTGAAGCTTTCTTT.

The CDR3 protein is CASSERGLAGGETQYF. The CDR3 DNA reads TGTGCCAGCAGTGAACGCGGACTAGCGGGAGGAGAGACCCAGTACTTC. V usage is TRBV25-1 and J usage is TRBJ2-5, with TRBD2 matching over 14 bases. CDR1 is MGHDK, CDR2 SYGVNS, per germline. The ends lost 2 bases at V and 4 bases at J; junction bases unmatched: 3. The CDR3 is 16 amino acids.